This TCR beta chain was recovered during a study of T-cell reconstitution after alpha-beta-depleted transplantation in children. A library of TCRbeta sequences, prepared with unique molecular identifiers, was generated. Using its own MiXCR run on the PCR reads, TCRdb lists one record per CDR3 protein. The sample has fewer than 35,000 distinct CDR3 sequences; around 6.6% are singletons. This clonotype was observed at least ten times. Its antigen is unknown. Broader study findings: Recipient T cells and thymic progenitors that survived gave rise to the high TCRbeta diversity observed at day 60 in some patients. Reportedly, only several hundred clones from non-depleted graft cells drove alpha-beta T-cell counts at about two months. T-cell counts and diversity at one year post-transplant came mainly from newly produced T cells.

The CDR3 runs to 18 residues. The germline gives CDR1 SGHTA, CDR2 FQGNSA. V lost 4 bases and J lost 0, with 22 bases in between. This TCR came from a child under two years old who had a stem cell transplant for acute myeloid leukemia, so the T cells may come from the graft donor. The V and J genes are TRBV7-2 and TRBJ2-7; D gene unclear. The sample was peripheral blood, taken 60 days after TCRalphabeta/CD19-depleted stem cell transplant. The CDR3 nucleotides read TGTGCCAGCAGCTCTAGGGCAAGGTCCCCATTGAGCTCCTACGAGCAGTACTTC. Amino acid sequence: CASSSRARSPLSSYEQYF.